This TCR beta chain comes out of a study of T cells in Graves' hyperthyroidism and ophthalmopathy. This clonotype came up many times. Germline V lookup: CDR1 SGHVS, CDR2 FQNEAQ. V lost 3 bases and J 2 bases, leaving 5 bases between the germline ends. The CDR3 is 12 residues long. TCR beta CDR3 sequences were amplified from RNA transcripts. The HTBI set primed first-round TCR CDR3 RT-PCR. TCRdb passed the multiplex PCR reads through MiXCR, listing each CDR3 protein once. The sample has about 250,000 distinct CDR3 sequences, approximately 24% seen once. This TCR derives from a woman aged 40 to 50 with Graves' ophthalmopathy. The gene calls are TRBV7-8 and TRBJ2-7; D gene uncertain. Specimen: blood. CDR3 protein: CASSFKAYEQYF. The CDR3, as DNA: TGTGCCAGCAGCTTTAAGGCCTACGAGCAGTACTTC. Using reference TRBV7-8 and TRBJ2-7 for the parts outside the CDR3, the full variable domain is GAGVSQSPRYKVAKRGQDVALRCDPISGHVSLFWYQQALGQGPEFLTYFQNEAQLDKSGLPSDRFFAERPEGSVSTLKIQRTQQEDSAVYLCASSFKAYEQYFGPGTRLTVT.